This T cell receptor beta chain was recorded in a study of beta chain features in type 1 diabetes. Reverse transcription of all isolated RNA meant that expressed TCRB transcripts were sequenced. TCRdb's table, derived via immunoSEQ multiplex PCR, lists solely in-frame clones and lacks some. The data show around 170,000 clones, about 9.1% seen once. The germline gives CDR1 SQVTM, CDR2 ANQGSEA. CDR3 length: 14 amino acids. V was pared by 4 bases and J by 1 base, with 6 bases of the junction left unmatched. The receptor comes from a woman aged 18 to 35 in good health. Sequencing was done on a sample of central memory CD4+ T cells from blood. The chain couples TRBV29-1 to TRBJ1-1; 7 nucleotides match TRBD1. The CDR3 loop is CSVVGRQGNTEAFF. The CDR3 DNA sequence: TGCAGCGTTGTGGGCCGACAGGGGAACACTGAAGCTTTCTTT.